Each of the 23 T cell receptor beta chains below was sequenced from the same sample in a study of T cell repertoires in cytomegalovirus infection. No antigen is known for these receptors. A single record per CDR3 protein comes from TCRdb applying MiXCR to the reads. The sample has about 220,000 distinct CDR3 sequences, less than 50% seen once; the top ten hold 55% to 60%. Sample: CD8+ T cells from cultured PBMCs, taken from culture after CMV antigen stimulation. These receptors originate from a human donor in good health (CMV status not recorded). Some clones in this sample may be carry-over from other donors' samples.

V usage is TRBV6-5 and J usage is TRBJ2-5; D not certain. This CDR3 comprises 16 residues. The V gene lost 5 bases and the J gene lost 0 bases, with 16 bases spanning the gap. Germline assignment: CDR1 MNHEY and CDR2 SVGAGI. In DNA, the CDR3 is TGTGCCAGCAGTGATGGTTTCAGATCGTACCAAGAGACCCAGTACTTC. Its protein product is CASSDGFRSYQETQYF.

V is TRBV2 and J is TRBJ2-6, with 7 bases lining up with TRBD1. Germline V lookup: CDR1 SNHLY, CDR2 FYNNEI. This CDR3 contains 15 residues. J was trimmed by 2 bases and V by 5 bases; bases with no gene match: 3. The CDR3 coding sequence is TGTGCCAGCAGTACAGGGGCAGCTGGGGCCAACGTCCTGACTTTC. It yields the protein CASSTGAAGANVLTF.

The chain is built from TRBV6-5 and TRBJ2-2; weak D call: TRBD2 (6 bases). Trimming pared 5 bases from V and 1 base from J, leaving 17 bases between. The CDR3 is 17 amino acids. Germline CDR1 MNHEY, CDR2 SVGAGI. CDR3 nucleotide sequence: TGTGCCAGCAGTGTTCCGGTTCGGGACTGGAACACCGGGGAGCTGTTTTTT. It encodes CASSVPVRDWNTGELFF.

V usage is TRBV6-6 and J usage is TRBJ2-7; 10 bases fit TRBD1. In germline, CDR1 is MNHNY, CDR2 SVGAGI (reference sequence). The CDR3 totals 13 residues. Trimming removed 8 bases from V and 6 bases from J; junction bases left unmatched: 7. CDR3 DNA: TGTGCCAGCCAACTCGGGGACAGGGGCGAGCAGTACTTC. Translated: CASQLGDRGEQYF.

This sequence joins TRBV9 and TRBJ2-7; 7 bases map to TRBD1. CDR1 and CDR2 (germline): SGDLS, YYNGEE. The CDR3 is 15 residues long. V was pared by 0 bases and J by 7 bases, with 10 bases of the junction left unmatched. CDR3 sequence reads: CASSVVEGAKREQYF. DNA of the CDR3: TGTGCCAGCAGCGTAGTTGAGGGGGCTAAGCGGGAGCAGTACTTC.

This clonotype has just a few counts. The chain recombines TRBV19 with TRBJ1-2, with D unclear. V gave up 7 bases and J gave up 3 bases, with 15 bases separating them. Germline CDR1 is LNHDA and CDR2 is SQIVND (reference sequence). The CDR3 sequence is 14 residues long. This CDR3 reads CASTPRGRDYGYTF. In nucleotides, the CDR3 is TGTGCCAGTACCCCGCGAGGAAGAGACTATGGCTACACCTTC.

J is TRBJ1-1 and V is TRBV7-6; 7 nucleotides agree with TRBD1. Germline V CDR1 and CDR2: SGHVS, FNYEAQ. After removal of 3 bases from V and 0 bases from J, the junction contained 16 bases not matched to a gene. The CDR3 extends over 19 amino acids. The CDR3 here is CASSFYMCGVTGMNTEAFF. The CDR3 bases are TGTGCCAGCAGCTTTTATATGTGCGGGGTGACAGGGATGAACACTGAAGCTTTCTTT.

CDR3 region: CASRSGTGEAPLHF. In DNA, the CDR3 is TGTGCCAGCAGATCTGGGACAGGCGAGGCCCCCCTCCACTTT. This sequence joins TRBV6-6 and TRBJ1-6, with 8 nucleotides matching TRBD1. The CDR3 has 14 residues. Germline loops: CDR1 MNHNY, CDR2 SVGAGI (reference sequence). Trimming took 6 bases from V and 13 from J; bases not matched to a gene: 11.

This clonotype showed up just once. V gene TRBV20-1 combines with J gene TRBJ2-5; 8 bases fit TRBD2. V was clipped by 5 bases and J by 5 bases; unmatched bases: 7. In germline, CDR1 is DFQATT, CDR2 SNEGSKA (reference sequence). This CDR3 comprises 13 residues. CDR3 in DNA: TGCAGTGCTTTAGCGGGGAACGGGGAGACCCAGTACTTC. Encoded protein: CSALAGNGETQYF.

This chain joins TRBV18 and TRBJ2-1, with a tentative D call TRBD2 (6 bases). With 5 bases removed from V and 2 bases from J, the gap between germline ends came to 19 bases. Germline lookup yields CDR1 KGHSH and CDR2 LQKENI. CDR3 size: 17 residues. The chain's CDR3 is CASSDRSIAVTYNEQFF. The CDR3 bases are TGTGCCAGCTCAGATCGGTCGATAGCGGTTACCTACAATGAGCAGTTCTTC.

This chain uses TRBV4-2 with TRBJ1-3, with a weak D call TRBD1 (6 bases). Trimming left V 1 base short and J 3 bases short, with 13 bases between. This CDR3 contains 16 residues. Germline V gene lookup returns CDR1 LGHNA and CDR2 YNFKEQ. The CDR3 DNA follows: TGTGCCAGCAGCCAAGTTATACAGGGTTTTGGAAACACCATATATTTT. Translation: CASSQVIQGFGNTIYF.

This chain uses TRBV6-5 with TRBJ2-1; D remains ambiguous. The CDR3 totals 14 residues. Per the germline V gene, CDR1 is MNHEY and CDR2 is SVGAGI. The V end lost 0 bases, the J end lost 4 bases, and 7 bases lay between the germline ends. The CDR3 DNA reads as TGTGCCAGCAGTTACTCGAGTCGATACAATGAGCAGTTCTTC. This sequence encodes CASSYSSRYNEQFF.

The chain links TRBV6-1 to TRBJ2-1; 9 bases line up with TRBD2. V trimming: 2 bases; J trimming: 9 bases; junction bases outside the gene matches: 14. Germline CDR1 reads MNHNS; CDR2 reads SASEGT. The CDR3 is made up of 17 amino acids. CDR3 coding DNA: TGTGCCAGCAGTGAAAATTATAGGGGCGGGACTAGCTCTGAGCAGTTCTTC. This sequence encodes CASSENYRGGTSSEQFF.

This clonotype was detected only a few times. The gene calls are TRBV11-2 and TRBJ2-7; D is perhaps TRBD1 or TRBD2 (7 bases each). Germline V gene sequence: CDR1 SGHAT, CDR2 FQNNGV. The V gene lost 3 bases and the J gene lost 3 bases, with 15 bases spanning the gap. The length of the CDR3 is 15 residues. The CDR3 DNA reads TGTGCCAGCAGCTTTCAGCAGGGGGGGGTCTACGAGCAGTACTTC. Translating gives CASSFQQGGVYEQYF.

Ten or more counts support this clonotype. The V and J genes are TRBV7-6 and TRBJ2-2; D may be TRBD2 (6 bases). This CDR3 spans 18 amino acids. V was pared by 2 bases and J by 5 bases, with 21 bases between. Per germline, CDR1 SGHVS and CDR2 FNYEAQ. The CDR3 DNA reads TGTGCCAGCAGCTTAAAGCGGGTTGTCACAGGAGTGACCGGGGAGCTGTTTTTT. Its translation is CASSLKRVVTGVTGELFF. The full variable domain, in which reference TRBV7-6 and TRBJ2-2 provide the parts outside the CDR3, is GAGVSQSPRYKVTKRGQDVALRCDPISGHVSLYWYRQALGQGPEFLTYFNYEAQQDKSGLPNDRFSAERPEGSISTLTIQRTEQRDSAMYRCASSLKRVVTGVTGELFFGEGSRLTVL.

This clonotype was counted ten times or more. V is TRBV28 and J is TRBJ2-7, with unresolved D. Germline loops: CDR1 MDHEN, CDR2 SYDVKM. The CDR3 has 12 amino acids. V was trimmed by 6 bases and J by 0 bases, leaving 6 bases between them. DNA for the CDR3: TGTGCCAGCAGCGAGAACTCCTACGAGCAGTACTTC. Translating gives CASSENSYEQYF.

This sequence joins TRBV6-6 and TRBJ1-1; D call uncertain. Germline V gene sequence: CDR1 MNHNY, CDR2 SVGAGI (reference sequence). Trimming shortened V by 6 bases and J by 1 base, and 15 bases separated the two germline ends. The CDR3 runs 15 residues. CDR3 in DNA: TGTGCCAGCAGGGGAGTCCGACACCGGAACACTGAAGCTTTCTTT. It yields the protein CASRGVRHRNTEAFF.

The chain employs TRBV12-5 and TRBJ1-5, with no clear D. Germline CDR1 reads LGHNT; CDR2 reads FRNRAP. Trimming left V 1 base short and J 8 bases short, with 6 bases between. This CDR3 contains 12 residues. CDR3 in DNA: TGTGCTAGTGGTTTGGACCAGAAGCCCCAGCATTTT. This sequence encodes CASGLDQKPQHF. Combining the CDR3 with reference TRBV12-5 and TRBJ1-5 gives the whole variable domain DARVTQTPRHKVTEMGQEVTMRCQPILGHNTVFWYRQTMMQGLELLAYFRNRAPLDDSGMPKDRFSAEMPDATLATLKIQPSEPRDSAVYFCASGLDQKPQHFGDGTRLSIL.

The V and J genes are TRBV11-2 and TRBJ2-7; 8 positions match TRBD2. V lost 6 bases to trimming and J lost 2 bases; unmatched junction nucleotides: 12. CDR3 length equals 16 residues. Germline loops: CDR1 SGHAT, CDR2 FQNNGV. The CDR3 spells CASRTTRGRTPYEQYF. The CDR3 DNA reads as TGTGCCAGCAGAACAACACGCGGGAGGACGCCCTACGAGCAGTACTTC.

The chain is built from TRBV6-6 and TRBJ2-7; TRBD2 matches 9 bases. Germline-derived CDR1 and CDR2 are MNHNY and SVGAGI (reference sequence). J gave up 0 bases and V 6 bases, and 6 bases lay outside the gene matches. The CDR3 runs 15 residues. Written as DNA, the CDR3 is TGTGCCAGCAGGGGCCTAGCGGGACCCTCCTACGAGCAGTACTTC. It encodes CASRGLAGPSYEQYF.

This clonotype was counted a few times. CDR3 residues: CASSADLLSSYEQYF. CDR3 nucleotides: TGTGCCAGCAGCGCCGACCTTTTGAGCTCCTACGAGCAGTACTTC. The rearrangement uses TRBV9 and TRBJ2-7; D not certain. The V end was cut by 3 bases, the J end by 0 bases, with 13 bases between. Germline V lookup: CDR1 SGDLS, CDR2 YYNGEE. The CDR3 consists of 15 residues.

As to this clonotype: The DNA is left out, because the CDR3 cannot be placed on it with certainty; the CDR3 is given as TCRdb lists it. The chain joins TRBV7-5 to TRBJ1-1. TRBV7-5 is a listed pseudogene. The CDR3 is 20 amino acids long, termini counted. This chain's CDR3 is CISVPEALPRWGNINTEAFF.

The gene calls are TRBV2 and TRBJ1-1, with D possibly being TRBD1 (5 bases). The V and J ends lost 5 bases and 0 bases respectively, with 10 bases between them. The CDR3 has 14 amino acids. Germline CDR1 SNHLY, CDR2 FYNNEI. The CDR3 loop is CASSPGPMNTEAFF. The CDR3 DNA follows: TGTGCCAGCAGTCCGGGACCGATGAACACTGAAGCTTTCTTT. The entire variable domain, with the rest obtained from reference TRBV2 and TRBJ1-1, is as follows: EPEVTQTPSHQVTQMGQEVILRCVPISNHLYFYWYRQILGQKVEFLVSFYNNEISEKSEIFDDQFSVERPDGSNFTLKIRSTKLEDSAMYFCASSPGPMNTEAFFGQGTRLTVV.